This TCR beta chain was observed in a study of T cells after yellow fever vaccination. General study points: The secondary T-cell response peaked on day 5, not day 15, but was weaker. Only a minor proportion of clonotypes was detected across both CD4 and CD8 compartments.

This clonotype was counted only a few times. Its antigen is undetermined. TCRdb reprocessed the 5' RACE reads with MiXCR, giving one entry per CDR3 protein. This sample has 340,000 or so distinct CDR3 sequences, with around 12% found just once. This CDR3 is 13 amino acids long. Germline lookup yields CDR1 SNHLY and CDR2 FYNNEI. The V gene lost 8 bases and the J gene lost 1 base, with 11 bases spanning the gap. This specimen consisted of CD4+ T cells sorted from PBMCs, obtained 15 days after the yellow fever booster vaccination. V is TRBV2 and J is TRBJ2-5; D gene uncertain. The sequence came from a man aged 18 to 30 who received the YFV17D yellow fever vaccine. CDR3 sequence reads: CASGLAAQETQYF. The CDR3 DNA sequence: TGTGCCAGCGGTCTGGCAGCCCAAGAGACCCAGTACTTC.